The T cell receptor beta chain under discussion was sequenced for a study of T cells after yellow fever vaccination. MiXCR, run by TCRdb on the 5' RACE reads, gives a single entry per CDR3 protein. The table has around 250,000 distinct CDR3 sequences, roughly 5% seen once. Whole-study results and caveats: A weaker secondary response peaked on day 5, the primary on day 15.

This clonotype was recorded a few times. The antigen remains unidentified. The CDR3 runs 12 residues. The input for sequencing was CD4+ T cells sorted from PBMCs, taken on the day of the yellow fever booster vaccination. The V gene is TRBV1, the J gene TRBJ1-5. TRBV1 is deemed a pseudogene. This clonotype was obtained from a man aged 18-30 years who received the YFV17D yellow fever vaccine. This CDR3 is CTSSHRNQPQHF. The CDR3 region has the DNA TGCACCAGCAGCCACCGCAATCAGCCCCAGCATTTT.